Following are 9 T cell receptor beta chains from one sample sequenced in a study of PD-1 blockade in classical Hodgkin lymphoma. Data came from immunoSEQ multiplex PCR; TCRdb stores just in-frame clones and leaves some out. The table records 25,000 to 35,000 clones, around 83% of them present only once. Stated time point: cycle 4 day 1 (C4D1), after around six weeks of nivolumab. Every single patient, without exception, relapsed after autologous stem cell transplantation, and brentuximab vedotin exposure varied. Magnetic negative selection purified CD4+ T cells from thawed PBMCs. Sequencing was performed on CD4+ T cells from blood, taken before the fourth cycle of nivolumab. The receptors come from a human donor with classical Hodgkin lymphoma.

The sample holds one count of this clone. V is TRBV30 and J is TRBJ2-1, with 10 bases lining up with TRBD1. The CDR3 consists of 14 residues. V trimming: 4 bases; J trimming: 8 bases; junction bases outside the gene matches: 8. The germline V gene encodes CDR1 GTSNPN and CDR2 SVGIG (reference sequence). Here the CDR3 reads CAWTRGTGVYEQFF. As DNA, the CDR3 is TGTGCCTGGACCCGCGGGACAGGGGTTTATGAGCAGTTCTTC.

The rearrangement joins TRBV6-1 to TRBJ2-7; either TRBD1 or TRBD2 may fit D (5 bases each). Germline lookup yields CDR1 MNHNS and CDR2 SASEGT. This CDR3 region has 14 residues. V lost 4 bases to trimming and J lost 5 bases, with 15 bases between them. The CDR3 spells CASSGGRPWDEQYF. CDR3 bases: TGTGCCAGCAGTGGGGGACGGCCGTGGGACGAGCAGTACTTC.

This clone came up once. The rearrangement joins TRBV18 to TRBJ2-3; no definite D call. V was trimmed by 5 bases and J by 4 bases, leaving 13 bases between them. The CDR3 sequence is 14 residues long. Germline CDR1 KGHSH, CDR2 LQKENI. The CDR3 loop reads CASSLSQAPDTQYF. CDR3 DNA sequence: TGTGCCAGCTCATTGAGTCAAGCGCCAGATACGCAGTATTTT.

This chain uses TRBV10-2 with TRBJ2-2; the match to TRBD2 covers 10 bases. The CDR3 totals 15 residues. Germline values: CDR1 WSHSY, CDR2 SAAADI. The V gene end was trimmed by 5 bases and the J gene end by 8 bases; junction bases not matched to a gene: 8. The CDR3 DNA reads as TGCGCCAGCAGTCGAAGCGGGAGGGACAGGGGGGAGCTGTTTTTT. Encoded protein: CASSRSGRDRGELFF.

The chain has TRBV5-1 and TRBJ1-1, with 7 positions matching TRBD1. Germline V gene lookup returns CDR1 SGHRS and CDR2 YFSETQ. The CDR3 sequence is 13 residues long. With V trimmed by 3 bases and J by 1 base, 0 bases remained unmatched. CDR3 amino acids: CASSWDRNTEAFF. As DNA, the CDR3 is TGCGCCAGCAGCTGGGACAGGAACACTGAAGCTTTCTTT.

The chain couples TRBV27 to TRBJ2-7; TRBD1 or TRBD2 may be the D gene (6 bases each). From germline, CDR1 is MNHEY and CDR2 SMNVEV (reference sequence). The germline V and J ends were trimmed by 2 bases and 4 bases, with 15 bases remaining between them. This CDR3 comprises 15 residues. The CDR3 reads CASSLKWGARYEQYF. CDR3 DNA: TGTGCCAGCAGTTTAAAGTGGGGGGCGCGATACGAGCAGTACTTC.

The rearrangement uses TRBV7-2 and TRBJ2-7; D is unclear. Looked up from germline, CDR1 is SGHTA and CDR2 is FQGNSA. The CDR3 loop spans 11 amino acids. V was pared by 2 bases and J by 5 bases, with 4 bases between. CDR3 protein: CASSLTHEQYF. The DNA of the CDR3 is TGTGCCAGCAGCTTAACCCACGAGCAGTACTTC. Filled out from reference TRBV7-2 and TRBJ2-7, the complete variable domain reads GAGVSQSPSNKVTEKGKDVELRCDPISGHTALYWYRQSLGQGLEFLIYFQGNSAPDKSGLPSDRFSAERTGGSVSTLTIQRTQQEDSAVYLCASSLTHEQYFGPGTRLTVT.

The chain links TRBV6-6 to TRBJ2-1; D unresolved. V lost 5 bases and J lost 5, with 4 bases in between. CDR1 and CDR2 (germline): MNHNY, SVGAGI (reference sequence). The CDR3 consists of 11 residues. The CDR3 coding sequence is TGTGCCAGCAGTCGAAACAATGAGCAGTTCTTC. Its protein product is CASSRNNEQFF.

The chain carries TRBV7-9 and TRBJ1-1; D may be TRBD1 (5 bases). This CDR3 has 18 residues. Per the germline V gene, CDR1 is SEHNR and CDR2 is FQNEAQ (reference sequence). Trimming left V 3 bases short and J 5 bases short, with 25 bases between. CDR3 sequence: CASSFEFLTEKKGTEAFF. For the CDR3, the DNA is TGTGCCAGCAGCTTCGAGTTCTTGACAGAGAAAAAAGGGACTGAAGCTTTCTTT.